This T cell receptor beta chain comes out of a study of T-cell reconstitution after alpha-beta-depleted transplantation in children. This clonotype was detected only a few times. Construction of the TCRbeta library involved unique molecular identifiers. TCRdb analysed the PCR reads with MiXCR anew, one entry per CDR3 protein. This repertoire shows roughly 500,000 distinct CDR3 sequences, approximately 20% found once; its top ten account for less than 4%. Looked up from germline, CDR1 is PRHDT and CDR2 is FYEKMQ (reference sequence). V was clipped by 1 base and J by 9 bases, with 13 bases between them. CDR3 length: 14 residues.

The V and J genes are TRBV13 and TRBJ2-1; D possibly corresponds to TRBD1 (5 bases). The receptor's source is a human donor who donated a stem cell graft to a child with acute lymphoblastic leukemia. The sequencing used PBMCs from the stem cell graft donor, collected from the stem cell graft. The CDR3 bases are TGTGCCAGCAGCTTAGACCTCCAGGGATCTGAGCAGTTCTTC. Its translation is CASSLDLQGSEQFF.